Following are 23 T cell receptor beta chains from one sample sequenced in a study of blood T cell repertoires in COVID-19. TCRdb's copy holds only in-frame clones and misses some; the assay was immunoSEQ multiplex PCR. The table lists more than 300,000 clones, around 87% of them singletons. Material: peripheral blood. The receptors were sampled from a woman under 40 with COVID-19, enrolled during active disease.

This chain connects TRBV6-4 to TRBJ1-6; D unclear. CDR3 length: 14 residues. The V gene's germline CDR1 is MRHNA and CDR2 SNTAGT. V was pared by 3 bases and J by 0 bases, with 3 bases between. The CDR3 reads CASSESSYNSPLHF. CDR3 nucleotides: TGTGCCAGCAGTGAGAGCTCCTATAATTCACCCCTCCACTTT.

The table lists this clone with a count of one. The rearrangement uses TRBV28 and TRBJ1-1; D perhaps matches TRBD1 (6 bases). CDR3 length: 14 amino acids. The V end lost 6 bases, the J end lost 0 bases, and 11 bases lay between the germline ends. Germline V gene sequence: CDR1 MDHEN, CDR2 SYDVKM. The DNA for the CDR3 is TGTGCCAGCAGGAGGACAGAAATGAACACTGAAGCTTTCTTT. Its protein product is CASRRTEMNTEAFF. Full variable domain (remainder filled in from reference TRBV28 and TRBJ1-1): DVKVTQSSRYLVKRTGEKVFLECVQDMDHENMFWYRQDPGLGLRLIYFSYDVKMKEKGDIPEGYSVSREKKERFSLILESASTNQTSMYLCASRRTEMNTEAFFGQGTRLTVV.

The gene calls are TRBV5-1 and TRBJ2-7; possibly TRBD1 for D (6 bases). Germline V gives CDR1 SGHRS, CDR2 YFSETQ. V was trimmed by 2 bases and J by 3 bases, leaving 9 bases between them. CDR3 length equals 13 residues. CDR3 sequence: CASSFLQGYEQYF. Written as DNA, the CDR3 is TGCGCCAGCAGCTTCTTACAGGGCTACGAGCAGTACTTC.

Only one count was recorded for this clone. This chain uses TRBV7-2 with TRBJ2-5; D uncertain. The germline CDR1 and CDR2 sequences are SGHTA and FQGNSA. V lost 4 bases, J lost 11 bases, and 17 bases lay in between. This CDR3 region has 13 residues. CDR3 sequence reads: CASSSAQVGPQYF. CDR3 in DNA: TGTGCCAGCAGCTCCGCGCAGGTGGGCCCACAGTACTTC.

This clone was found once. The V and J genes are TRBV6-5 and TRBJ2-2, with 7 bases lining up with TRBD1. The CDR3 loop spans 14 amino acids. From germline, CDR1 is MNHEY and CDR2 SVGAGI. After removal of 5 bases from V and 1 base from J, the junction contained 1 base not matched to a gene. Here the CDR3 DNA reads TGTGCCAGCAGTAGGGGGCGGAACACCGGGGAGCTGTTTTTT. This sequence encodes CASSRGRNTGELFF.

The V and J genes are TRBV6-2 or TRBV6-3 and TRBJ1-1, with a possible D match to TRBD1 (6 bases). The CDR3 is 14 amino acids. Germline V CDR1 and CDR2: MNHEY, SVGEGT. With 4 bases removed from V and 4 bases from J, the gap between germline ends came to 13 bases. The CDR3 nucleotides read TGTGCCAGCAGTTCGGAACAGGGATCCACTGAAGCTTTCTTT. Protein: CASSSEQGSTEAFF.

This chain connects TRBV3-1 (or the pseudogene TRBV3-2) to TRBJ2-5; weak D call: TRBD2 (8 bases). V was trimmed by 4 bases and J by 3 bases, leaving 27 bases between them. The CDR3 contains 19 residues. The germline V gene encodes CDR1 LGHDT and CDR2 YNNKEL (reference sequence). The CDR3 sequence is CASSPWTGSIAGPEETQYF. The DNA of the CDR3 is TGTGCCAGCAGCCCTTGGACAGGTTCTATAGCGGGACCAGAAGAGACCCAGTACTTC.

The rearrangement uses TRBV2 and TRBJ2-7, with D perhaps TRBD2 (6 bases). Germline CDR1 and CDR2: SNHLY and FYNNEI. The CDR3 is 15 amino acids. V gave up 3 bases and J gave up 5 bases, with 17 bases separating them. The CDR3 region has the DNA TGTGCCAGCAGTGACACGGACTACCTCGGTGACGAGCAGTACTTC. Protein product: CASSDTDYLGDEQYF.

The chain's CDR3 is CASSEGQTNQPQHF. The CDR3 DNA is TGTGCCAGCAGTGAAGGACAGACAAATCAGCCCCAGCATTTT. The genes are TRBV2 and TRBJ1-5; D perhaps matches TRBD1 (5 bases). This CDR3 contains 14 residues. The germline CDR1 and CDR2 sequences are SNHLY and FYNNEI. Trimming shortened V by 1 base and J by 4 bases, and 8 bases separated the two germline ends.

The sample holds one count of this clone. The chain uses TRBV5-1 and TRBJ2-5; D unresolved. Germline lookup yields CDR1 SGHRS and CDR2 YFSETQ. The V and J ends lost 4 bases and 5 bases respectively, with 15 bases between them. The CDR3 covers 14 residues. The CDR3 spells CASSGVGGGETQYF. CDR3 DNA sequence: TGCGCCAGCAGCGGCGTCGGCGGTGGGGAGACCCAGTACTTC.

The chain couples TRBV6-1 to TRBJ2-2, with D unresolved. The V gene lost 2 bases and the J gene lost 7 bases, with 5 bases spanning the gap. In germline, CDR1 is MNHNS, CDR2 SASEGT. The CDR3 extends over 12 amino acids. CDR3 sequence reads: CASSERDGELFF. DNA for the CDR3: TGTGCCAGCAGTGAAAGAGACGGGGAGCTGTTTTTT.

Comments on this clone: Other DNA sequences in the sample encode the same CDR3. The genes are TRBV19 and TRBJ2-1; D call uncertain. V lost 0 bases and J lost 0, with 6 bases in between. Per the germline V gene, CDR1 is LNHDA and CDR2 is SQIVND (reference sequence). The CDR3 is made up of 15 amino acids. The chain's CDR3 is CASSIDDSSYNEQFF. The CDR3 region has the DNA TGTGCCAGTAGTATAGACGACTCCTCCTACAATGAGCAGTTCTTC.

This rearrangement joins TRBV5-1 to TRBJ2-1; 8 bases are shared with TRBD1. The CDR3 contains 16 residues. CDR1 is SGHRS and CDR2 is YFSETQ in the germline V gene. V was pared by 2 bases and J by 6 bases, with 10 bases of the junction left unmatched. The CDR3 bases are TGCGCCAGCAGCTTACGACCGGGACAGGTCGGCAATGAGCAGTTCTTC. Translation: CASSLRPGQVGNEQFF.

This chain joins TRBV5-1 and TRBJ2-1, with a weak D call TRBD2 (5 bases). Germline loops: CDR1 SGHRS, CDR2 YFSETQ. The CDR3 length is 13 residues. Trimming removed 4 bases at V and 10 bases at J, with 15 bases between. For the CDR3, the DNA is TGCGCCAGCAGCCCGGTAGCGCGTTGGGAGCAGTTCTTC. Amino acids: CASSPVARWEQFF.

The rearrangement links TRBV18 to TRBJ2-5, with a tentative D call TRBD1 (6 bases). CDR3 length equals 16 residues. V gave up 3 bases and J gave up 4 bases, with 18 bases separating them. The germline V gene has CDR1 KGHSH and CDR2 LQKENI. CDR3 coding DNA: TGTGCCAGCTCACCCCAGCGACGGGAAGGGGGAGAGACCCAGTACTTC. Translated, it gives CASSPQRREGGETQYF. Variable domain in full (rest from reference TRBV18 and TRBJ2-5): NAGVMQNPRHLVRRRGQEARLRCSPMKGHSHVYWYRQLPEEGLKFMVYLQKENIIDESGMPKERFSAEFPKEGPSILRIQQVVRGDSAAYFCASSPQRREGGETQYFGPGTRLLVL.

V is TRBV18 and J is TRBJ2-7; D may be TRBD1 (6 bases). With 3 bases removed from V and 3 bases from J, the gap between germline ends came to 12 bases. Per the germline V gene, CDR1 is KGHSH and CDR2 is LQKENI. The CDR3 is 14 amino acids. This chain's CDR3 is CASSPGTSLYEQYF. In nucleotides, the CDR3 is TGTGCCAGCTCACCCGGGACATCGCTCTACGAGCAGTACTTC.

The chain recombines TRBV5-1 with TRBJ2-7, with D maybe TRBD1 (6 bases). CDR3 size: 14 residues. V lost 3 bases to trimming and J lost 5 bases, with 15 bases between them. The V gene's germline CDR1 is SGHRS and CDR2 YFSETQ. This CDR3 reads CASSSGSDSHEQYF. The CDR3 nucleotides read TGCGCCAGCAGCTCGGGTTCGGACAGCCACGAGCAGTACTTC.

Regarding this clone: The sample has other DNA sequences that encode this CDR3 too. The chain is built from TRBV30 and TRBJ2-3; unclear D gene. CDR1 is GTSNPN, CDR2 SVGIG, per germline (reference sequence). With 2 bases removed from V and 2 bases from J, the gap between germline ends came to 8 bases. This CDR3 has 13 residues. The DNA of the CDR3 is TGTGCCTGGAGTAGACTTGACACAGATACGCAGTATTTT. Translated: CAWSRLDTDTQYF.

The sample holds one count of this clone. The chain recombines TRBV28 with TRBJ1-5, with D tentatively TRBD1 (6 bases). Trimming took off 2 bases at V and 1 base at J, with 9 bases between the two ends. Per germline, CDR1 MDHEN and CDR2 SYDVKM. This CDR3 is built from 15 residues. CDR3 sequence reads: CASSLPGESNQPQHF. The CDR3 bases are TGTGCCAGCAGTTTACCAGGGGAGAGCAATCAGCCCCAGCATTTT. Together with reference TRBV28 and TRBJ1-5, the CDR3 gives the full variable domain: DVKVTQSSRYLVKRTGEKVFLECVQDMDHENMFWYRQDPGLGLRLIYFSYDVKMKEKGDIPEGYSVSREKKERFSLILESASTNQTSMYLCASSLPGESNQPQHFGDGTRLSIL.

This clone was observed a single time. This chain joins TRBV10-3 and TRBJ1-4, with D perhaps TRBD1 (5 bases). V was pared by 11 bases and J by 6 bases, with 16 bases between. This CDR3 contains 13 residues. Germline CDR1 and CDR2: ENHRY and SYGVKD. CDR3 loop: CASRGGEDEKLFF. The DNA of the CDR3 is TGTGCCTCCCGGGGGGGGGAGGATGAAAAACTGTTTTTT.

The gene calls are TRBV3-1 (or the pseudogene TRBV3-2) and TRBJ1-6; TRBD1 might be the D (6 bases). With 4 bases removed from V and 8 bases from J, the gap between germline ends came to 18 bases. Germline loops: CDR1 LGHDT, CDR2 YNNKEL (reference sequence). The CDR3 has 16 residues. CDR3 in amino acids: CASSPRPQGMDSPLHF. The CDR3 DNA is TGTGCCAGCAGCCCCCGTCCTCAGGGGATGGATTCACCCCTCCACTTT.

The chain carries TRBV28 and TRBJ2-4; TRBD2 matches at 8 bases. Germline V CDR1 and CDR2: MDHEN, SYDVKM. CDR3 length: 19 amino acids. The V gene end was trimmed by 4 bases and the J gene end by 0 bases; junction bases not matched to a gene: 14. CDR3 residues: CASSSVAGIGPLAKNIQYF. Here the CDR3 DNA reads TGTGCCAGCAGTTCGGTAGCGGGAATCGGCCCCCTAGCCAAAAACATTCAGTACTTC. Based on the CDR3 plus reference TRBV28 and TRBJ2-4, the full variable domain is DVKVTQSSRYLVKRTGEKVFLECVQDMDHENMFWYRQDPGLGLRLIYFSYDVKMKEKGDIPEGYSVSREKKERFSLILESASTNQTSMYLCASSSVAGIGPLAKNIQYFGAGTRLSVL.

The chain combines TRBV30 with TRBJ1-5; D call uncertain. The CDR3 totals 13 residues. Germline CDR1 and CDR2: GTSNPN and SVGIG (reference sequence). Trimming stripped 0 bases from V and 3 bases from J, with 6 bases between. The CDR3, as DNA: TGTGCCTGGAGTGTTACAGACAATCAGCCCCAGCATTTT. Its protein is CAWSVTDNQPQHF. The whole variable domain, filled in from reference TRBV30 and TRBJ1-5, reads SQTIHQWPATLVQPVGSPLSLECTVEGTSNPNLYWYRQAAGRGLQLLFYSVGIGQISSEVPQNLSASRPQDRQFILSSKKLLLSDSGFYLCAWSVTDNQPQHFGDGTRLSIL.